Each of the 10 T cell receptor beta chains below was sequenced from the same sample in a study of T-cell reconstitution after alpha-beta-depleted transplantation in children. Unique molecular identifiers tagged the TCRbeta library. TCRdb ran MiXCR on the PCR reads and lists one entry per CDR3 protein. The data hold fewer than 200,000 distinct CDR3 sequences, with 6% to 7% observed a single time. The source material was PBMCs from the stem cell graft donor, sampled from the stem cell graft. The receptors here all came from a human donor who donated a stem cell graft to a child with Wiskott-Aldrich syndrome.

The sample holds many counts of this clonotype. This chain's CDR3 is CASSGGVYEQYF. CDR3 nucleotide sequence: TGTGCCAGCAGTGGGGGCGTCTACGAGCAGTACTTC. V usage is TRBV25-1 and J usage is TRBJ2-7; tentatively, D is TRBD1 (5 bases). V lost 4 bases to trimming and J lost 3 bases, with 7 bases between them. The germline gives CDR1 MGHDK, CDR2 SYGVNS. This CDR3 spans 12 amino acids.

This clonotype was observed a handful of times. This rearrangement joins TRBV2 to TRBJ2-1; 8 positions agree with TRBD1. Germline values: CDR1 SNHLY, CDR2 FYNNEI. The CDR3 is 14 residues long. The trim removed 9 bases at V and 7 bases at J, leaving 11 bases unmatched. DNA of the CDR3: TGTGCCAGTCGGACGACAGGGGTGTCTAATGAGCAGTTCTTC. It encodes CASRTTGVSNEQFF.

Points on this clonotype: A much larger clone lies a single base off, so this may be a read error. CDR3 residues: CASSQEGTGVRSDTQYF. The CDR3 nucleotides read TGCGCCAGCAGCCAAGAAGGGACGGGAGTTCGCTCAGATACGCAGTATTTT. The chain links TRBV4-3 to TRBJ2-3, with TRBD2 as a possible D gene (6 bases). V lost 0 bases to trimming and J lost 4 bases, with 17 bases between them. Germline loops: CDR1 LGHNA, CDR2 YSLEER. The CDR3 spans 17 residues.

This clonotype has more than one count but fewer than ten. This chain links TRBV5-5 with TRBJ2-7, with 12 bases lining up with TRBD1. The CDR3 is 14 residues long. CDR1 and CDR2 from the germline V gene are SGHKS and YYEKEE (reference sequence). The trim removed 2 bases at V and 6 bases at J, leaving 3 bases unmatched. The CDR3 sequence: CASSFGTGGSEQYF. The DNA for the CDR3 is TGTGCCAGCAGCTTCGGGACAGGGGGCTCCGAGCAGTACTTC.

This clonotype was observed a handful of times. V and J are TRBV5-1 and TRBJ2-2; a weak D match, TRBD1 (6 bases). V lost 6 bases and J 0 bases, leaving 12 bases between the germline ends. The CDR3 sequence is 15 residues long. The germline gives CDR1 SGHRS, CDR2 YFSETQ. The chain's CDR3 is CASMPEGANTGELFF. The CDR3 region has the DNA TGCGCCAGCATGCCAGAGGGGGCGAACACCGGGGAGCTGTTTTTT. Looking up the rest from reference TRBV5-1 and TRBJ2-2 gives the full variable domain: KAGVTQTPRYLIKTRGQQVTLSCSPISGHRSVSWYQQTPGQGLQFLFEYFSETQRNKGNFPGRFSGRQFSNSRSEMNVSTLELGDSALYLCASMPEGANTGELFFGEGSRLTVL.

The rearrangement uses TRBV7-2 and TRBJ2-5; 15 nucleotides line up with TRBD2. Per the germline V gene, CDR1 is SGHTA and CDR2 is FQGNSA. After removal of 4 bases from V and 5 bases from J, the junction contained 8 bases not matched to a gene. The CDR3 consists of 17 residues. The CDR3 reads CASSSLGLAGGGETQYF. CDR3 bases: TGTGCCAGCAGCTCCTTGGGACTAGCGGGAGGAGGGGAGACCCAGTACTTC.

This clonotype has ten or more counts. This chain joins TRBV18 and TRBJ1-5, with D unclear. The germline CDR1 and CDR2 sequences are KGHSH and LQKENI. The length of the CDR3 is 14 residues. Trimming took 3 bases from V and 5 from J, leaving 11 bases between them. The CDR3 region has the DNA TGTGCCAGCTCACCGAGCGGAAAAGATCAGCCCCAGCATTTT. It is translated as CASSPSGKDQPQHF.

This clonotype was observed at least ten times. The chain joins TRBV6-5 to TRBJ2-7; D not resolved. This CDR3 region has 12 residues. Germline values: CDR1 MNHEY, CDR2 SVGAGI. V lost 4 bases to trimming and J lost 1 base, with 5 bases between them. The CDR3 DNA sequence: TGTGCCAGCAGTTCCAAGTCCTACGAGCAGTACTTC. It translates to CASSSKSYEQYF.

Many counts were recorded for this clonotype. The genes are TRBV24-1 and TRBJ2-1; 13 nucleotides align to TRBD2. The CDR3 extends over 13 amino acids. Trimming took 6 bases from V and 10 from J; bases not matched to a gene: 2. The germline V gene has CDR1 KGHDR and CDR2 SFDVKD. The CDR3 region has the DNA TGTGCCACCAGTCTGACTAGCGGGAGGGAGCAGTTCTTC. Amino acid sequence: CATSLTSGREQFF.

This clonotype was counted many times. The chain joins TRBV7-9 to TRBJ1-1, with D unclear. Germline V lookup: CDR1 SEHNR, CDR2 FQNEAQ (reference sequence). Trimming pared 1 base from V and 6 bases from J, leaving 6 bases between. This CDR3 comprises 12 residues. DNA for the CDR3: TGTGCCAGCAGCTTAGGGTGGGCTGAAGCTTTCTTT. Protein product: CASSLGWAEAFF.